The clone carrying this T cell receptor beta chain has at least ten counts. Its antigen remains unknown. Trimming shortened V by 4 bases and J by 5 bases, and 14 bases separated the two germline ends. The CDR3 contains 14 residues. Germline CDR1 reads SNHLY; CDR2 reads FYNNEI. The TCR beta CDR3 regions underwent amplification using RNA transcripts as the source. When the TCR CDR3 underwent first-round RT-PCR, the HTBI primer set was used. TCRdb processed the multiplex PCR reads anew with MiXCR; each CDR3 protein has one entry. The sample includes a few hundred thousand distinct CDR3 sequences, approximately 17% of them seen just once. The sample originates from a study of T cells in Graves' hyperthyroidism and ophthalmopathy. Study findings and constraints: Before onset, ophthalmopathy was predicted by the model a median around 6.5 months earlier.

Criteria for exclusion of patients were uncontrolled infection, other autoimmune disease, pregnancy or lactation. Diagnoses rested on clinical symptoms, serum thyroxine and TRAb, thyroid ultrasound and orbital computed tomography. The receptor comes from a man aged 18 to 29 with Graves' ophthalmopathy. Sequenced sample: blood. The V and J genes are TRBV2 and TRBJ1-1; no firm D call. CDR3 region: CASSGWTDSTEAFF. CDR3 nucleotides: TGTGCCAGCAGTGGGTGGACTGATTCAACTGAAGCTTTCTTT.